Below, 20 T cell receptor beta chains from the same sample are listed, as sequenced in a study of blood T cell repertoires in COVID-19. Assay: immunoSEQ multiplex PCR; the TCRdb copy retains only in-frame clones and omits some. Of 84,000 or so clones listed, around three quarters are singletons. Material for sequencing was peripheral blood. All receptors derive from a human donor in a cohort sampled during active COVID-19.

The rearrangement links TRBV27 to TRBJ1-5; unclear D gene. The V end lost 3 bases, the J end lost 5 bases, and 8 bases lay between the germline ends. This CDR3 spans 13 amino acids. CDR1 and CDR2 (germline): MNHEY, SMNVEV (reference sequence). The CDR3, as DNA: TGTGCCAGCAGTTTTAGTTTATATCAGCCCCAGCATTTT. It specifies CASSFSLYQPQHF.

The genes are TRBV2 and TRBJ2-3, with D unresolved. The germline V gene has CDR1 SNHLY and CDR2 FYNNEI. V was clipped by 7 bases and J by 4 bases, with 3 bases between them. The CDR3 consists of 10 residues. CDR3 in DNA: TGTGCCAGCACTGCAGATACGCAGTATTTT. Protein: CASTADTQYF.

This clone was recorded only once. This sequence joins TRBV30 and TRBJ2-7; 12 bases align to TRBD2. Looked up from germline, CDR1 is GTSNPN and CDR2 is SVGIG (reference sequence). The CDR3 is 18 residues long. CDR3 sequence reads: CAIGPQGPLAGGPHEQYF. The CDR3 DNA sequence: TGTGCGATAGGCCCCCAAGGGCCGCTAGCGGGAGGGCCCCACGAGCAGTACTTC.

This sequence joins TRBV3-1 (or the pseudogene TRBV3-2) and TRBJ2-5; the match to TRBD1 covers 7 bases. V gave up 1 base and J gave up 3 bases; unmatched junction bases: 2. From germline, CDR1 is LGHDT and CDR2 YNNKEL (reference sequence). This CDR3 has 14 residues. CDR3 DNA: TGTGCCAGCAGCCAAGGGGACAGTAAAGAGACCCAGTACTTC. This gives the protein CASSQGDSKETQYF.

V and J are TRBV6-5 and TRBJ1-1; 7 bases are a match to TRBD1. Looked up from germline, CDR1 is MNHEY and CDR2 is SVGAGI. Germline trimming cut 4 bases from V and 4 bases from J; bases unmatched to any gene: 6. This CDR3 is 14 amino acids long. CDR3 sequence: CASSLGSGGTEAFF. In nucleotides, the CDR3 is TGTGCCAGCAGTTTGGGGTCAGGGGGCACTGAAGCTTTCTTT.

This rearrangement joins TRBV4-2 to TRBJ1-3; D is unresolved. With 4 bases removed from V and 0 bases from J, the gap between germline ends came to 7 bases. Germline V lookup: CDR1 LGHNA, CDR2 YNFKEQ. This CDR3 has 14 residues. CDR3 residues: CASSLPGSGNTIYF. In nucleotides, the CDR3 is TGTGCCAGCAGCCTACCGGGCTCTGGAAACACCATATATTTT.

The J gene is TRBJ2-3, the V gene TRBV7-8; D perhaps matches TRBD2 (5 bases). Germline CDR1 reads SGHVS; CDR2 reads FQNEAQ. Trimming removed 2 bases from V and 4 bases from J, with 13 bases in between. This CDR3 spans 15 amino acids. The chain's CDR3 is CASSLFSVEADTQYF. CDR3 DNA sequence: TGTGCCAGCAGCTTATTTTCCGTGGAGGCAGATACGCAGTATTTT.

V usage is TRBV6-2 or TRBV6-3 and J usage is TRBJ2-1; D is perhaps TRBD2 (5 bases). The CDR3 consists of 13 residues. Per the germline V gene, CDR1 is MNHEY and CDR2 is SVGEGT. Trimming cost V 3 bases and J 9 bases, with 12 bases left between them. The CDR3 bases are TGTGCCAGCAGTTATTATGCGAGCGGTGAGCAGTTCTTC. Translated: CASSYYASGEQFF.

The chain recombines TRBV14 with TRBJ1-4; D remains unclear. V shed 0 bases and J shed 14 bases, with 16 bases lying between them. Germline V CDR1 and CDR2: SGHDN, FVKESK. CDR3 length: 14 amino acids. In DNA, the CDR3 is TGTGCCAGCAGCCAAGACTTTTATCGAAGCGTCCTGTTTTTT. Amino acid sequence: CASSQDFYRSVLFF.

The J gene is TRBJ1-5, the V gene TRBV19; D gene uncertain. Per the germline V gene, CDR1 is LNHDA and CDR2 is SQIVND (reference sequence). V lost 3 bases and J lost 0, with 18 bases in between. The CDR3 has 18 amino acids. CDR3 amino acids: CASSIAGNSKISNQPQHF. The DNA of the CDR3 is TGTGCCAGTAGTATTGCGGGGAATAGTAAAATTAGCAATCAGCCCCAGCATTTT.

This sequence joins TRBV5-8 and TRBJ2-2; tentatively, D is TRBD1 (5 bases). The CDR3 is 13 amino acids. Deletions cut 0 bases from V and 6 bases from J, with 6 bases between. Germline values: CDR1 SGHTS, CDR2 YDEGEE. CDR3 amino acids: CASSLAGPGELFF. CDR3 in DNA: TGTGCCAGCAGCTTGGCAGGGCCCGGGGAGCTGTTTTTT.

The V call is TRBV3-1 (or the pseudogene TRBV3-2), the J call TRBJ2-7, with D tentatively TRBD1 (5 bases). This CDR3 has 13 amino acids. In germline, CDR1 is LGHDT, CDR2 YNNKEL (reference sequence). V was shortened by 5 bases and J by 0 bases, with 8 bases between the two germline ends. The CDR3 region has the DNA TGTGCCAGCAGCAACGACAGCTCCTACGAGCAGTACTTC. Translation: CASSNDSSYEQYF.

The chain links TRBV7-9 to TRBJ2-7; 7 bases fit TRBD2. The V gene's germline CDR1 is SEHNR and CDR2 FQNEAQ (reference sequence). The CDR3 totals 15 residues. V shed 2 bases, J shed 6 bases, and the junction held 10 bases outside the gene matches. The CDR3 region is CASSLRRGSSTEQYF. The CDR3 region has the DNA TGTGCCAGCAGCTTAAGGCGCGGGAGTTCCACCGAGCAGTACTTC.

V and J are TRBV7-2 and TRBJ2-7, with a possible D match to TRBD2 (6 bases). Trimming cost V 1 base and J 7 bases, with 14 bases left between them. Germline V gene lookup returns CDR1 SGHTA and CDR2 FQGNSA. This CDR3 has 14 amino acids. For the CDR3, the DNA is TGTGCCAGCAGCTTAGGCGGCTGGAGCGGGGAGCAGTACTTC. Translation: CASSLGGWSGEQYF. The full variable domain, its missing parts supplied by reference TRBV7-2 and TRBJ2-7, is GAGVSQSPSNKVTEKGKDVELRCDPISGHTALYWYRQSLGQGLEFLIYFQGNSAPDKSGLPSDRFSAERTGGSVSTLTIQRTQQEDSAVYLCASSLGGWSGEQYFGPGTRLTVT.

The chain combines TRBV7-9 with TRBJ1-2, with 9 nucleotides matching TRBD1. CDR3 length: 16 residues. Germline V CDR1 and CDR2: SEHNR, FQNEAQ (reference sequence). J was trimmed by 7 bases and V by 2 bases; bases with no gene match: 11. The CDR3 loop is CASSLWSGTGSGGYTF. The CDR3 nucleotides read TGTGCCAGCAGCTTATGGTCCGGGACAGGGAGCGGTGGCTACACCTTC.

CDR3 sequence reads: CASSLRRQGLGEKLFF. The CDR3 region has the DNA TGTGCCAGCAGCTTAAGAAGACAGGGCTTAGGGGAAAAACTGTTTTTT. This sequence joins TRBV7-2 and TRBJ1-4; 7 bases are shared with TRBD1. This CDR3 contains 16 residues. The junction had 11 bases not matched to a gene; V was cut back by 2 bases and J by 8 bases. The germline gives CDR1 SGHTA, CDR2 FQGNSA.

This rearrangement joins TRBV6-5 to TRBJ2-5, with a tentative D call TRBD1 (6 bases). Trimming removed 10 bases at V and 5 bases at J, with 17 bases between. Germline V lookup: CDR1 MNHEY, CDR2 SVGAGI. The CDR3 contains 13 residues. CDR3 region: CATQGVYWETQYF. The CDR3 DNA is TGTGCCACACAGGGAGTATATTGGGAGACCCAGTACTTC.

The rearrangement joins TRBV7-2 to TRBJ2-5; 7 positions agree with TRBD2. The CDR3 is 13 residues long. Trimming at V came to 5 bases and at J to 3 bases, leaving 3 bases not matched to a gene. Germline V gives CDR1 SGHTA, CDR2 FQGNSA. The CDR3 DNA is TGTGCCAGCAGCCGGGACTACAAAGAGACCCAGTACTTC. Translated: CASSRDYKETQYF.

The V call is TRBV6-5, the J call TRBJ2-1, with TRBD2 as a possible D gene (6 bases). Trimming stripped 2 bases from V and 3 bases from J, with 11 bases between. This CDR3 spans 15 amino acids. Germline lookup yields CDR1 MNHEY and CDR2 SVGAGI. The chain's CDR3 is CASSYGGLHYNEQFF. Here the CDR3 DNA reads TGTGCCAGCAGTTACGGGGGACTCCACTACAATGAGCAGTTCTTC.

This rearrangement joins TRBV28 to TRBJ1-2; the D is unclear. CDR3 length: 13 residues. Germline assignment: CDR1 MDHEN and CDR2 SYDVKM. V was clipped by 6 bases and J by 4 bases, with 12 bases between them. CDR3 nucleotide sequence: TGTGCCAGCAGCCTAGACCGTATCTATGGCTACACCTTC. Its protein product is CASSLDRIYGYTF.